The TCR beta chain described here comes from a study of tumor-infiltrating lymphocytes in primary liver carcinoma. Study-wide findings and caveats: Left bulk and unsorted, the samples did not allow CD4+ and CD8+ repertoires to be compared. The study found tumor-adjacent and tumor-blood pairs overlapped less than tumor region pairs.

This clonotype was detected only once. The antigen is undetermined. The junction departs from the called germline gene at one end, perhaps through a read error. cDNA specific to TCR beta was made from approximately 0.55 ug of total RNA, with a constant-region primer employed for priming. Each TCR beta library was derived from three nested multiplex PCR rounds that employed slightly modified ARM-PCR. TRBV1-TRBV30 forward primers paired with a C-beta reverse primer drove the first two PCR rounds, about 9 cycles each. A single record per CDR3 protein comes from TCRdb applying MiXCR to the multiplex PCR reads. The sample holds about 320,000 distinct CDR3 sequences, roughly 60% seen once. Unsorted whole blood served as the source of blood RNA, and germline DNA was extracted as well. Patients had chronic HBV infection and were treatment-naive. Germline V gene data show CDR1 as MDHEN and CDR2 as SYDVKM. The CDR3 is 13 amino acids.

This chain uses TRBV28 with TRBJ1-6; no clear D gene. The clonotype originates from a woman between 25 and 40 years old with primary liver carcinoma and hepatitis B virus infection. Specimen: peripheral blood. The CDR3 spells CTSSGRSTSPLHF. For the CDR3, the DNA is TGTACCAGCTCTGGCAGGTCTACCTCACCCCTCCACTTT. Based on the CDR3 plus reference TRBV28 and TRBJ1-6, the full variable domain is DVKVTQSSRYLVKRTGEKVFLECVQDMDHENMFWYRQDPGLGLRLIYFSYDVKMKEKGDIPEGYSVSREKKERFSLILESASTNQTSMYLCTSSGRSTSPLHFGNGTRLTVT.